A selection of T cell receptor beta chains follows, all from one sample in a study of cytomegalovirus exposure and HLA in healthy donors. TCRdb keeps only in-frame clones here, not all; method: immunoSEQ multiplex PCR. This table has some 140,000 clones, around 77% appearing once. Sequencing was done on a sample of PBMCs. Source of these receptors: a man over 45 in good health and CMV-seronegative. Both conserved end residues are part of each CDR3. Fields, in order: CDR3 protein, CDR3 DNA, clone size, V gene, J gene, D gene. A D gene is named only where the DNA matches it firmly. The size of a clone is reported for some rows only, either as once, few or many, or as a class for expanded clones.

CAISEPTGSRDYGYTF,TGTGCCATCAGTGAGCCGACAGGGTCGCGGGACTATGGCTACACCTTC,.,TRBV10-3,TRBJ1-2,TRBD1
CTRARQETQYF,TGTACGAGGGCGCGGCAAGAGACCCAGTACTTC,.,TRBV2,TRBJ2-5,.
CASSEISRNEQFF,TGTGCCAGCAGTGAAATTTCTAGGAATGAGCAGTTCTTC,once,TRBV2,TRBJ2-1,.
CASSLSGGNQPQHF,TGTGCCAGCAGCTTATCAGGGGGCAATCAGCCCCAGCATTTT,once,TRBV7-2,TRBJ1-5,.
CASSLTGENEQFF,TGTGCCAGCAGCTTAACAGGGGAAAATGAGCAGTTCTTC,.,TRBV11-1,TRBJ2-1,TRBD1
CASSSLRDRTLVNYGYTF,TGTGCCAGCAGCTCGTTAAGGGACAGGACCCTTGTTAACTATGGCTACACCTTC,.,TRBV11-2,TRBJ1-2,TRBD1
CASSLGRDFRTDTQYF,TGCGCCAGCAGCTTGGGTAGGGACTTCCGCACAGATACGCAGTATTTT,.,TRBV5-1,TRBJ2-3,.
CASSSGGAGATNYGYTF,TGTGCCAGTAGTTCAGGGGGAGCTGGGGCTACTAACTATGGCTACACCTTC,few,TRBV19,TRBJ1-2,TRBD1
CASTRLAGESPYEQYF,TGTGCCAGCACACGACTAGCGGGAGAGTCACCCTACGAGCAGTACTTC,.,TRBV27,TRBJ2-7,TRBD2
CASRSGGKNIQYF,TGTGCCAGCAGGTCAGGGGGCAAAAACATTCAGTACTTC,few,TRBV6-1,TRBJ2-4,TRBD1
CASSITSGETQYF,TGTGCCAGCAGCATCACTAGCGGGGAGACCCAGTACTTC,once,TRBV7-3,TRBJ2-5,TRBD2
CASSTLGGRYDGYTF,TGTGCCAGCAGTACCCTCGGGGGGCGTTACGATGGCTACACCTTC,.,TRBV6-5,TRBJ1-2,.
CASSYSKGSGYTF,TGTGCCAGCAGTTACTCGAAAGGGAGTGGCTACACCTTC,few,TRBV6-5,TRBJ1-2,.
CASNVESHGELFF,TGTGCCAGCAACGTTGAGAGTCACGGGGAGCTGTTTTTT,.,TRBV28,TRBJ2-2,.
CASSKNSYEQYF,TGTGCCAGCAGCAAAAACAGCTACGAGCAGTACTTC,.,TRBV7-9,TRBJ2-7,.
CAWSPGGFSGNTIYF,TGTGCCTGGAGTCCCGGAGGGTTCTCTGGAAACACCATATATTTT,few,TRBV30,TRBJ1-3,.
CASSYGTSGGRDTQYF,TGCGCCAGCAGCTACGGGACTAGCGGGGGGAGAGATACGCAGTATTTT,once,TRBV5-1,TRBJ2-3,TRBD2
CASSGPGQGASAQPQHF,TGTGCCAGCAGTGGACCCGGACAGGGGGCGTCGGCTCAGCCCCAGCATTTT,few,TRBV2,TRBJ1-5,TRBD1
CSVELRDGYTF,TGCAGCGTTGAACTGAGGGATGGCTACACCTTC,.,TRBV29-1,TRBJ1-2,.
CASSLRERYETQYF,TGTGCCAGCAGTTTGCGGGAGAGATACGAGACCCAGTACTTC,.,TRBV6-6,TRBJ2-5,TRBD2
CASSRNSGSVSDTQYF,TGTGCCAGCAGCCGAAATAGCGGGAGTGTCTCAGATACGCAGTATTTT,.,TRBV7-3,TRBJ2-3,TRBD2
CASKPHSRAYEQYF,TGTGCCAGCAAGCCCCACTCTAGAGCCTACGAGCAGTACTTC,.,TRBV28,TRBJ2-7,.
CASSLVAGSNQPQHF,TGTGCCAGCAGCTTAGTGGCAGGTAGCAATCAGCCCCAGCATTTT,.,TRBV7-2,TRBJ1-5,.
CASSFGDTQYF,TGTGCCAGCAGTTTCGGAGATACGCAGTATTTT,.,TRBV27,TRBJ2-3,.
CSGDPGLAGFTDTQYF,TGCAGCGGGGACCCGGGACTAGCGGGGTTCACAGATACGCAGTATTTT,.,TRBV29-1,TRBJ2-3,TRBD2
CASKQGGTSGTGELFF,TGCGCCAGCAAACAGGGTGGGACTAGCGGGACCGGGGAGCTGTTTTTT,.,TRBV10-2,TRBJ2-2,TRBD2
CASSFQGADNEQFF,TGCGCCAGCAGCTTTCAGGGGGCCGACAATGAGCAGTTCTTC,.,TRBV5-1,TRBJ2-1,TRBD1
CASSLGGTFSYEQYF,TGCGCCAGCAGCTTAGGGGGTACATTCTCCTACGAGCAGTACTTC,.,TRBV5-1,TRBJ2-7,.
CASSSRLAASYEQYF,TGTGCCAGCAGCTCCCGACTAGCGGCGTCCTACGAGCAGTACTTC,.,TRBV5-4,TRBJ2-7,TRBD2
CASSYTGRNTEAFF,TGTGCCAGCAGTTATACAGGGAGGAACACTGAAGCTTTCTTT,.,TRBV6-5,TRBJ1-1,.
CASSSGRGGRTDTQYF,TGTGCCAGCTCCTCGGGGCGGGGGGGTCGCACAGATACGCAGTATTTT,.,TRBV7-2,TRBJ2-3,TRBD2
CASSQNPTGTYSNQPQHF,TGCGCCAGCAGCCAAAACCCGACAGGAACCTATAGCAATCAGCCCCAGCATTTT,.,TRBV4-1,TRBJ1-5,.
CASSWSGTGGEKLFF,TGTGCCAGCAGTTGGAGTGGGACAGGGGGAGAAAAACTGTTTTTT,.,TRBV28,TRBJ1-4,TRBD1
CAWSPHAIAYEQYF,TGTGCCTGGAGTCCCCACGCTATAGCTTACGAGCAGTACTTC,.,TRBV30,TRBJ2-7,.
CASSLGGGEGTEAFF,TGCGCCAGCAGCTTGGGGGGTGGTGAGGGAACTGAAGCTTTCTTT,once,TRBV5-1,TRBJ1-1,.
CASSHGGGNTGELFF,TGCGCCAGCAGCCACGGGGGGGGCAACACCGGGGAGCTGTTTTTT,.,TRBV4-3,TRBJ2-2,TRBD2
CASSSDRGSEQYF,TGTGCTAGCAGTTCGGACAGGGGTTCCGAGCAGTACTTC,once,TRBV7-7,TRBJ2-7,TRBD1
CASSVDPVTGELFF,TGTGCCAGCAGCGTAGACCCGGTCACCGGGGAGCTGTTTTTT,few,TRBV9,TRBJ2-2,.
CASSGQANTEAFF,TGTGCCAGCAGTGGACAGGCGAACACTGAAGCTTTCTTT,.,TRBV27,TRBJ1-1,TRBD1
CASSLGSGNTGELFF,TGTGCCAGCAGCTTAGGTAGCGGGAACACCGGGGAGCTGTTTTTT,medium-sized,TRBV7-3,TRBJ2-2,.
CATRLAGNTGELFF,TGTGCCACCCGACTAGCGGGGAACACCGGGGAGCTGTTTTTT,.,TRBV2,TRBJ2-2,TRBD2
CASSPGQGTYEQYF,TGTGCCAGCTCACCAGGTCAGGGAACCTACGAGCAGTACTTC,.,TRBV18,TRBJ2-7,.
CASSRDRVGISGANVLTF,TGTGCCAGCAGCAGGGACAGGGTAGGAATCTCTGGGGCCAACGTCCTGACTTTC,.,TRBV5-4,TRBJ2-6,TRBD1
CASSLRQANTEAFF,TGTGCCAGCAGCTTGAGGCAGGCGAACACTGAAGCTTTCTTT,few,TRBV5-5,TRBJ1-1,.
CASSLFGGTDRVGFETQYF,TGTGCCAGCAGCTTATTCGGCGGAACTGACAGGGTCGGATTTGAGACCCAGTACTTC,.,TRBV7-3,TRBJ2-5,TRBD1
CASRPGLAGSDTQYF,TGTGCCAGTAGGCCGGGACTAGCGGGGTCAGATACGCAGTATTTT,.,TRBV19,TRBJ2-3,TRBD2
CASSVGQGSQPQHF,TGTGCCAGCAGCGTAGGACAGGGATCCCAGCCCCAGCATTTT,.,TRBV9,TRBJ1-5,TRBD1
CASSPSGNQPQHF,TGTGCCAGCAGCCCCTCTGGCAATCAGCCCCAGCATTTT,.,TRBV5-6,TRBJ1-5,.
CASSGGRGTGELFF,TGTGCCAGCAGTGGTGGGAGGGGAACCGGGGAGCTGTTTTTT,.,TRBV2,TRBJ2-2,TRBD2
CASSGADPRLGKLFF,TGTGCCAGCAGTGGCGCGGATCCCCGGCTCGGAAAACTGTTTTTT,.,TRBV2,TRBJ1-4,.
CASSQEAGGNTGELFF,TGTGCCAGCAGCCAAGAAGCAGGAGGGAACACCGGGGAGCTGTTTTTT,.,TRBV4-2,TRBJ2-2,.
CASTAGEAVYEQFF,TGTGCCAGTACAGCGGGAGAAGCGGTCTATGAGCAGTTCTTC,.,TRBV2,TRBJ2-1,TRBD2
CASSPDRGYSYEQYF,TGTGCCAGCAGCCCCGACAGGGGTTACTCCTACGAGCAGTACTTC,few,TRBV11-2,TRBJ2-7,TRBD1